These 23 T cell receptor beta chains were sequenced from one sample in a study of T cell responses to AZD1222 COVID-19 vaccine (dated by TCRdb to 2020 to 2023). Library preparation employed the immunoSEQ multiplex PCR assay. TCRdb took this table from immuneACCESS and kept in-frame rearrangements with V and J called. Such tables lack part of the clones; where checked against another copy, unresolved V genes explain under half of the gap, and the rest is unexplained. This sample gives some 120,000 clones in total; 70% to 90% of them show up just once. Jointly, the top ten make up around 1.6% of the sample. Explained via the paper, the time point label denotes: baseline before first vaccination. The specimen comprised peripheral blood, sampled on day 0 of AZD1222 vaccination. All receptors derive from an adult in good health.

This rearrangement joins TRBV29-1 to TRBJ1-1; 7 bases agree with TRBD1. The trim removed 4 bases at V and 5 bases at J, leaving 4 bases unmatched. The CDR3 sequence is 12 residues long. CDR1 SQVTM and CDR2 ANQGSEA come from the germline V gene. The CDR3 DNA is TGCAGCGTTGGGGACAGCAGAACTGAAGCTTTCTTT. This sequence encodes CSVGDSRTEAFF.

The chain employs TRBV10-3 and TRBJ2-7; tentative D call: TRBD2 (6 bases). Germline CDR1 is ENHRY and CDR2 is SYGVKD. Trimming took off 6 bases at V and 0 bases at J, with 12 bases between the two ends. This CDR3 has 14 amino acids. CDR3 sequence (DNA): TGTGCCATCAGGGGGACCGGGAGCTCCTACGAGCAGTACTTC. Translation: CAIRGTGSSYEQYF.

The rearrangement joins TRBV21-1 to TRBJ2-7; the table's D call, TRBD1, was not checked against the DNA. TRBV21-1 constitutes a pseudogene. The CDR3 covers 14 residues. CDR3 sequence reads: CASSNRRGAYEQYF. The DNA of the CDR3 is TGTGCCAGCAGCAATCGCAGGGGCGCGTACGAGCAGTACTTC.

V usage is TRBV7-9 and J usage is TRBJ1-4; D not certain. Germline V CDR1 and CDR2: SEHNR, FQNEAQ (reference sequence). Trimming left V 7 bases short and J 6 bases short, with 15 bases between. CDR3 length equals 14 residues. The CDR3 is CASMRTGWDEKLFF. The CDR3 nucleotides read TGTGCCAGCATGCGGACGGGCTGGGATGAAAAACTGTTTTTT.

This chain uses TRBV11-3 with TRBJ2-1; the D gene is possibly TRBD2 (5 bases). The germline V and J ends were trimmed by 5 bases and 8 bases, with 10 bases remaining between them. CDR3 length: 12 residues. The germline V gene has CDR1 SGHNT and CDR2 YENEEA. CDR3 nucleotides: TGTGCCAGCAGCACTAGACCCCATGAGCAGTTCTTC. Its translation is CASSTRPHEQFF. Full variable domain (rest looked up from reference TRBV11-3 and TRBJ2-1): EAGVVQSPRYKIIEKKQPVAFWCNPISGHNTLYWYLQNLGQGPELLIRYENEEAVDDSQLPKDRFSAERLKGVDSTLKIQPAELGDSAVYLCASSTRPHEQFFGPGTRLTVL.

CDR3 sequence reads: CASQLGTDSGDTQYF. The CDR3 nucleotides read TGCGCCTCCCAGCTTGGGACGGACTCGGGCGATACGCAGTATTTT. The V and J genes are TRBV5-1 and TRBJ2-3; D may be TRBD1 or TRBD2 (5 bases each). This CDR3 has 15 residues. The V end lost 10 bases, the J end lost 6 bases, and 24 bases lay between the germline ends. CDR1 and CDR2 (germline): SGHRS, YFSETQ. Full variable domain (missing parts from reference TRBV5-1 and TRBJ2-3): KAGVTQTPRYLIKTRGQQVTLSCSPISGHRSVSWYQQTPGQGLQFLFEYFSETQRNKGNFPGRFSGRQFSNSRSEMNVSTLELGDSALYLCASQLGTDSGDTQYFGPGTRLTVL.

J is TRBJ1-6 and V is TRBV13; no clear D gene. Trimming removed 5 bases from V and 6 bases from J, with 8 bases in between. This CDR3 region has 13 residues. The germline V gene encodes CDR1 PRHDT and CDR2 FYEKMQ (reference sequence). CDR3 protein: CASSDGRNSPLHF. The DNA for the CDR3 is TGTGCCAGCAGCGACGGACGTAATTCACCCCTCCACTTT.

The rearrangement links TRBV29-1 to TRBJ1-1, with D unresolved. The germline CDR1 and CDR2 sequences are SQVTM and ANQGSEA. The V end lost 0 bases, the J end lost 4 bases, and 3 bases lay between the germline ends. The length of the CDR3 is 11 residues. In DNA, the CDR3 is TGCAGCGTTGAAGACAGCACTGAAGCTTTCTTT. This translates into CSVEDSTEAFF.

The chain recombines TRBV10-1 with TRBJ1-3; a possible D gene is TRBD1 (5 bases). The V gene lost 7 bases and the J gene lost 0 bases, with 7 bases spanning the gap. This CDR3 has 13 residues. Germline V gives CDR1 WNHNN, CDR2 SYGVQD (reference sequence). CDR3 DNA: TGCGCCAGCAAGGGGAGCTCTGGAAACACCATATATTTT. It codes for CASKGSSGNTIYF.

CDR3 in DNA: TGTGCCAGCAGCCAAGGGTCCTACCAAGAGACCCAGTACTTC. Its protein is CASSQGSYQETQYF. V is TRBV3-1 (or the pseudogene TRBV3-2) and J is TRBJ2-5; D is unresolved. V was shortened by 1 base and J by 0 bases, with 6 bases between the two germline ends. The CDR3 is 14 amino acids. Looked up from germline, CDR1 is LGHDT and CDR2 is YNNKEL (reference sequence).

This chain links TRBV3-1 (or the pseudogene TRBV3-2) with TRBJ2-2, with D possibly TRBD2 on 6 matching bases. Trimming removed 5 bases at V and 7 bases at J, with 17 bases between. This CDR3 has 15 amino acids. The germline CDR1 and CDR2 sequences are LGHDT and YNNKEL (reference sequence). Written as DNA, the CDR3 is TGTGCCAGCAGCTTTCCGGCGGGGCGGGGCGGGGAGCTGTTTTTT. Amino acids: CASSFPAGRGGELFF.

The count of this clone is one. This chain connects TRBV7-7 to TRBJ2-1, with 14 positions matching TRBD2. The trim removed 4 bases at V and 10 bases at J, leaving 6 bases unmatched. The CDR3 runs to 15 residues. The germline V gene has CDR1 SSHAT and CDR2 FNYEAQ (reference sequence). The CDR3 sequence: CASSSGTSGSMEQFF. DNA for the CDR3: TGTGCCAGCAGCTCCGGGACTAGCGGGAGCATGGAGCAGTTCTTC.

This clone was recorded only once. The gene calls are TRBV5-4 and TRBJ2-1, with TRBD2 matching over 8 bases. The CDR3 is 14 residues long. The germline CDR1 and CDR2 sequences are SGHNT and YYREEE (reference sequence). The ends lost 1 base at V and 6 bases at J; junction bases unmatched: 3. The CDR3 protein is CASSLRTSLNEQFF. Written as DNA, the CDR3 is TGTGCCAGCAGCTTGAGGACTAGCCTCAATGAGCAGTTCTTC. Variable domain in full (rest from reference TRBV5-4 and TRBJ2-1): ETGVTQSPTHLIKTRGQQVTLRCSSQSGHNTVSWYQQALGQGPQFIFQYYREEENGRGNFPPRFSGLQFPNYSSELNVNALELDDSALYLCASSLRTSLNEQFFGPGTRLTVL.

The chain recombines TRBV18 with TRBJ1-5; 8 nucleotides line up with TRBD1. Per germline, CDR1 KGHSH and CDR2 LQKENI. The CDR3 has 15 amino acids. Trimming cost V 2 bases and J 2 bases; bases outside gene matches: 2. In DNA form, the CDR3 reads TGTGCCAGCTCACCAGGGGGACAGGGCAATCAGCCCCAGCATTTT. Translation gives CASSPGGQGNQPQHF.

The rearrangement uses TRBV5-1 and TRBJ1-4; no firm D call. The V end lost 0 bases, the J end lost 11 bases, and 14 bases lay between the germline ends. The CDR3 runs to 14 residues. CDR1 and CDR2 (germline): SGHRS, YFSETQ. The CDR3, as DNA: TGCGCCAGCAGCTTGGCCGGGCAAATGAAGAAACTGTTTTTT. Its protein product is CASSLAGQMKKLFF.

This chain uses TRBV12-3 or TRBV12-4 with TRBJ2-1, with TRBD2 matching 7 bases. J gave up 7 bases and V 7 bases, and 7 bases lay outside the gene matches. This CDR3 region has 13 residues. The CDR3 DNA is TGTGCCAGCACCCGGGACTACACTAATGAGCAGTTCTTC. As protein: CASTRDYTNEQFF.

V usage is TRBV7-8 and J usage is TRBJ1-5, with 9 nucleotides matching TRBD1. After removal of 4 bases from V and 7 bases from J, the junction contained 2 bases not matched to a gene. CDR1 is SGHVS and CDR2 is FQNEAQ in the germline V gene. This CDR3 contains 13 residues. CDR3 protein: CASSSDRGQPQHF. CDR3 in DNA: TGTGCCAGCAGCTCGGACAGGGGCCAGCCCCAGCATTTT.

This clone has only one observation. The chain's CDR3 is CAWRTAGTKNSPLHF. The CDR3 region has the DNA TGTGCCTGGAGAACGGCCGGGACAAAGAATTCACCCCTCCACTTT. The genes are TRBV30 and TRBJ1-6; tentatively, D is TRBD1 (6 bases). V was pared by 3 bases and J by 7 bases, with 16 bases between. CDR1 GTSNPN and CDR2 SVGIG come from the germline V gene (reference sequence). The CDR3 runs to 15 residues. The entire variable domain, with the rest obtained from reference TRBV30 and TRBJ1-6, is as follows: SQTIHQWPATLVQPVGSPLSLECTVEGTSNPNLYWYRQAAGRGLQLLFYSVGIGQISSEVPQNLSASRPQDRQFILSSKKLLLSDSGFYLCAWRTAGTKNSPLHFGNGTRLTVT.

In its sample, this clone was seen once. CDR3 in DNA: TGTGCCAGCAGCCCAAAAGGGGGACTACTCTACAATGAGCAGTTCTTC. Translated, it gives CASSPKGGLLYNEQFF. This chain links TRBV6-4 with TRBJ2-1, with D possibly matching TRBD2 (7 bases). The CDR3 is 16 amino acids. Germline lookup yields CDR1 MRHNA and CDR2 SNTAGT. V was trimmed by 6 bases and J by 3 bases, leaving 18 bases between them.

CDR3 in amino acids: CASSLGASSYNSPLHF. CDR3 DNA: TGCGCCAGCAGCTTGGGGGCTAGCTCCTATAATTCACCCCTCCACTTT. The V call is TRBV5-1, the J call TRBJ1-6, with unresolved D. Trimming shortened V by 0 bases and J by 0 bases, and 7 bases separated the two germline ends. CDR1 is SGHRS, CDR2 YFSETQ, per germline. The CDR3 is made up of 16 amino acids.

The chain combines TRBV30 with TRBJ1-2; D gene unclear. The CDR3 totals 14 residues. Trimming removed 1 base at V and 4 bases at J, with 13 bases between. In germline, CDR1 is GTSNPN, CDR2 SVGIG (reference sequence). CDR3 DNA: TGTGCCTGGAGTGCCCGGGATCGGCCCTATGGCTACACCTTC. Translation gives CAWSARDRPYGYTF.

This clone was seen a handful of times. The chain uses TRBV6-4 and TRBJ2-3; D might be TRBD1 (7 bases). The CDR3 sequence is 14 residues long. Germline CDR1 is MRHNA and CDR2 is SNTAGT. Trimming removed 5 bases from V and 2 bases from J, with 11 bases in between. The CDR3, as DNA: TGTGCCAGCAGTCCCAGGGGGGACACAGATACGCAGTATTTT. Translating gives CASSPRGDTDTQYF.

The CDR3 spells CASSSDRLYGGYTF. CDR3 nucleotides: TGTGCCAGTAGTTCCGACAGGTTGTATGGTGGCTACACCTTC. The genes are TRBV19 and TRBJ1-2, with D tentatively TRBD1 (6 bases). V lost 5 bases and J 7 bases, leaving 17 bases between the germline ends. This CDR3 spans 14 amino acids. Germline lookup yields CDR1 LNHDA and CDR2 SQIVND (reference sequence).